The 32 T cell receptor beta chains below were found in one sample sequenced in a study of blood T cell repertoires in COVID-19. Data came from immunoSEQ multiplex PCR; TCRdb stores just in-frame clones and leaves some out. The sample shows some 80,000 clones, just over 90% of them seen only once. Sequenced input: peripheral blood. The receptors originated from a man aged 50-60 years with COVID-19, enrolled during active disease.

The chain joins TRBV6-4 to TRBJ2-2; 10 bases are a match to TRBD1. The junction had 7 bases not matched to a gene; V was cut back by 6 bases and J by 6 bases. In germline, CDR1 is MRHNA, CDR2 SNTAGT. This CDR3 has 15 amino acids. The CDR3 sequence is CASRPGTGVPGELFF. In nucleotides, the CDR3 is TGTGCCAGCAGGCCCGGGACAGGGGTTCCCGGGGAGCTGTTTTTT.

This clone was seen a single time. The chain employs TRBV3-1 (or the pseudogene TRBV3-2) and TRBJ1-1; possibly TRBD1 for D (6 bases). The germline V and J ends were trimmed by 6 bases and 2 bases, with 13 bases remaining between them. The CDR3 consists of 14 residues. CDR1 LGHDT and CDR2 YNNKEL come from the germline V gene (reference sequence). CDR3 loop: CASRRSGVNTEAFF. In DNA form, the CDR3 reads TGTGCCAGCAGACGTTCAGGGGTTAACACTGAAGCTTTCTTT.

This rearrangement joins TRBV10-1 to TRBJ1-1; no reliable D call. Germline V gene lookup returns CDR1 WNHNN and CDR2 SYGVQD (reference sequence). The CDR3 consists of 13 residues. The V end lost 0 bases, the J end lost 6 bases, and 8 bases lay between the germline ends. The CDR3 loop reads CASSESNLAEAFF. CDR3 nucleotides: TGCGCCAGCAGTGAGTCTAATCTAGCTGAAGCTTTCTTT.

V and J are TRBV5-6 and TRBJ2-3, with TRBD1 matching over 7 bases. The CDR3 length is 15 residues. The junction had 8 bases not matched to a gene; V was cut back by 3 bases and J by 4 bases. Germline CDR1 SGHDT, CDR2 YYEEEE. CDR3 sequence reads: CASSSTGAGADTQYF. The CDR3 nucleotides read TGTGCCAGCAGCTCTACAGGGGCCGGAGCAGATACGCAGTATTTT.

V gene TRBV4-2 combines with J gene TRBJ2-3; tentatively, D is TRBD2 (6 bases). Germline V CDR1 and CDR2: LGHNA, YNFKEQ. V lost 0 bases to trimming and J lost 5 bases, with 6 bases between them. The CDR3 consists of 13 residues. The CDR3 nucleotides read TGTGCCAGCAGCCAAGACGGGGGAGATACGCAGTATTTT. Residues: CASSQDGGDTQYF.

This clone has only a few counts. V gene TRBV20-1 combines with J gene TRBJ2-7; no firm D call. There are 10 residues in the CDR3. CDR1 DFQATT and CDR2 SNEGSKA come from the germline V gene (reference sequence). V was shortened by 3 bases and J by 5 bases, with 5 bases between the two germline ends. CDR3: CSASSHEQYF. DNA of the CDR3: TGCAGTGCTAGCAGTCACGAGCAGTACTTC.

The V and J genes are TRBV7-2 and TRBJ1-5; D not resolved. CDR1 SGHTA and CDR2 FQGNSA come from the germline V gene. The CDR3 runs 13 residues. Trimming stripped 0 bases from V and 7 bases from J, with 7 bases between. CDR3 nucleotides: TGTGCCAGCAGCTTAGCGGGTAGCCAGCCCCAGCATTTT. It translates to CASSLAGSQPQHF.

This chain links TRBV5-6 with TRBJ1-6; D may be TRBD1 (5 bases). Germline CDR1 and CDR2: SGHDT and YYEEEE. The CDR3 spans 14 residues. With 4 bases removed from V and 9 bases from J, the gap between germline ends came to 14 bases. This CDR3 is CASSRRGTGSPLHF. The DNA of the CDR3 is TGTGCCAGCAGCCGACGGGGGACGGGTTCACCCCTCCACTTT. The full variable domain, completed using reference TRBV5-6 and TRBJ1-6, is DAGVTQSPTHLIKTRGQQVTLRCSPKSGHDTVSWYQQALGQGPQFIFQYYEEEERQRGNFPDRFSGHQFPNYSSELNVNALLLGDSALYLCASSRRGTGSPLHFGNGTRLTVT.

This chain links TRBV6-6 with TRBJ2-7; the D gene is possibly TRBD2 (7 bases). The CDR3 loop spans 14 amino acids. CDR1 and CDR2 (germline): MNHNY, SVGAGI (reference sequence). Trimming took off 5 bases at V and 5 bases at J, with 16 bases between the two ends. CDR3 loop: CASSGEGGWDEQYF. The CDR3 DNA is TGTGCCAGCAGTGGGGAGGGGGGCTGGGACGAGCAGTACTTC.

The V call is TRBV18, the J call TRBJ2-1; TRBD2 matches at 10 bases. The CDR3 is 15 amino acids. V trimming: 5 bases; J trimming: 4 bases; junction bases outside the gene matches: 5. In germline, CDR1 is KGHSH, CDR2 LQKENI. The chain's CDR3 is CASSRTSGPYNEQFF. CDR3 nucleotide sequence: TGTGCCAGCTCAAGGACTAGCGGCCCATACAATGAGCAGTTCTTC.

The rearrangement uses TRBV6-6 and TRBJ1-2, with D possibly matching TRBD1 (5 bases). The V gene's germline CDR1 is MNHNY and CDR2 SVGAGI (reference sequence). With 7 bases removed from V and 2 bases from J, the gap between germline ends came to 11 bases. The CDR3 covers 13 residues. The CDR3 protein is CASMGGGNYGYTF. CDR3 in DNA: TGTGCCAGCATGGGGGGAGGGAACTATGGCTACACCTTC.

The rearrangement uses TRBV7-2 and TRBJ2-7; 8 bases are a match to TRBD2. J gave up 6 bases and V 5 bases, and 3 bases lay outside the gene matches. Germline V gives CDR1 SGHTA, CDR2 FQGNSA. The CDR3 spans 12 residues. CDR3 protein: CASSRGGFEQYF. The CDR3 coding sequence is TGTGCCAGCAGCCGGGGGGGGTTCGAGCAGTACTTC.

The chain has TRBV29-1 and TRBJ2-7; maybe TRBD1 (6 bases). Trimming stripped 4 bases from V and 0 bases from J, with 16 bases between. Looked up from germline, CDR1 is SQVTM and CDR2 is ANQGSEA. CDR3 length equals 15 residues. CDR3 sequence reads: CSVVLPDRVSYEQYF. The CDR3 nucleotides read TGCAGCGTTGTCCTTCCGGACAGAGTCTCCTACGAGCAGTACTTC.

V usage is TRBV6-5 and J usage is TRBJ2-5; a possible D gene is TRBD1 (5 bases). The CDR3 spans 12 residues. Germline values: CDR1 MNHEY, CDR2 SVGAGI. With 5 bases removed from V and 4 bases from J, the gap between germline ends came to 8 bases. The CDR3 sequence: CASSQTGETQYF. CDR3 nucleotide sequence: TGTGCCAGCAGTCAAACAGGAGAGACCCAGTACTTC.

The chain joins TRBV7-7 to TRBJ2-1; 9 bases map to TRBD1. Looked up from germline, CDR1 is SSHAT and CDR2 is FNYEAQ (reference sequence). V was clipped by 3 bases and J by 5 bases; unmatched bases: 5. The CDR3 covers 15 residues. In DNA, the CDR3 is TGTGCCAGCAGCTTTGGGACAGGGAGAGACAATGAGCAGTTCTTC. Amino acids: CASSFGTGRDNEQFF.

The J gene is TRBJ2-1, the V gene TRBV11-3, with 8 positions matching TRBD1. Trimming at V came to 5 bases and at J to 8 bases, leaving 8 bases not matched to a gene. CDR1 SGHNT and CDR2 YENEEA come from the germline V gene. The CDR3 is made up of 14 amino acids. CDR3 nucleotide sequence: TGTGCCAGCAGCCTAAACATGGGACAGGATGAGCAGTTCTTC. Protein sequence: CASSLNMGQDEQFF.

The chain is built from TRBV18 and TRBJ1-5; a weak D match, TRBD1 (6 bases). CDR3 length: 19 residues. V was clipped by 4 bases and J by 0 bases, with 22 bases between them. Germline assignment: CDR1 KGHSH and CDR2 LQKENI. The CDR3 nucleotides read TGTGCCAGCTCACAGGTCGCCGGCAGGGGCCCTTATAGCAATCAGCCCCAGCATTTT. Its protein product is CASSQVAGRGPYSNQPQHF.

The rearrangement joins TRBV9 to TRBJ2-2; D remains ambiguous. Germline V gene sequence: CDR1 SGDLS, CDR2 YYNGEE. V was clipped by 2 bases and J by 2 bases, with 7 bases between them. The CDR3 has 14 amino acids. The CDR3 sequence: CASSVTPNTGELFF. CDR3 nucleotides: TGTGCCAGCAGCGTGACACCTAACACCGGGGAGCTGTTTTTT.

CDR3 residues: CASSLDLLAGGYNEQFF. The DNA for the CDR3 is TGTGCCAGCAGCTTAGACCTACTAGCGGGAGGTTACAATGAGCAGTTCTTC. V usage is TRBV11-2 and J usage is TRBJ2-1, with 12 bases fitting TRBD2. The CDR3 has 17 amino acids. V lost 0 bases to trimming and J lost 4 bases; unmatched junction nucleotides: 4. CDR1 and CDR2 from the germline V gene are SGHAT and FQNNGV.

CDR3 sequence (DNA): TGTGCCAGCAGCGTATACAGAGGGGGCCCGAACGCGTATCAGCCCCAGCATTTT. Translation gives CASSVYRGGPNAYQPQHF. This chain connects TRBV21-1 to TRBJ1-5; the tabulated D call, TRBD1, remains unverified against the DNA. TRBV21-1 is given as a pseudogene. The CDR3 contains 18 residues.

This chain connects TRBV11-2 to TRBJ2-1; the D is unclear. Germline CDR1 SGHAT, CDR2 FQNNGV. With 3 bases removed from V and 2 bases from J, the gap between germline ends came to 11 bases. The CDR3 is made up of 15 amino acids. CDR3 nucleotides: TGTGCCAGCAGCTTCACCGGGTCGGCCTACAATGAGCAGTTCTTC. Translated, it gives CASSFTGSAYNEQFF.

The gene calls are TRBV27 and TRBJ1-6; D might be TRBD1 (6 bases). The V end lost 3 bases, the J end lost 14 bases, and 14 bases lay between the germline ends. The CDR3 covers 13 residues. The V gene's germline CDR1 is MNHEY and CDR2 SMNVEV (reference sequence). The CDR3 nucleotides are TGTGCCAGCAGTTTGTTCGGTGGGGGCACCCTCCACTTT. Translation: CASSLFGGGTLHF.

The chain recombines TRBV5-1 with TRBJ2-6, with D possibly being TRBD1 (6 bases). The CDR3 covers 16 residues. Germline V gene sequence: CDR1 SGHRS, CDR2 YFSETQ. The V and J ends lost 3 bases and 4 bases respectively, with 14 bases between them. CDR3 sequence: CASSSTGTLGANVLTF. CDR3 bases: TGCGCCAGCAGCTCGACAGGCACCCTCGGGGCCAACGTCCTGACTTTC.

The CDR3 DNA follows: TGTGCCAGCAGTCGACTAGCGGGGAGTACAGATACGCAGTATTTT. This gives the protein CASSRLAGSTDTQYF. The rearrangement uses TRBV6-2 or TRBV6-3 and TRBJ2-3, with 11 bases lining up with TRBD2. Germline V gives CDR1 MNHEY, CDR2 SVGEGT. The ends lost 5 bases at V and 3 bases at J; junction bases unmatched: 4. The CDR3 spans 15 residues.

V is TRBV30 and J is TRBJ1-2; D perhaps matches TRBD1 (5 bases). The CDR3 covers 13 residues. The V gene's germline CDR1 is GTSNPN and CDR2 SVGIG (reference sequence). V dropped 0 bases and J dropped 8 bases, with 13 bases sitting between them. The DNA for the CDR3 is TGTGCCTGGAGTGTCCTGACAGACGGCGGCTACACCTTC. Residues: CAWSVLTDGGYTF.

The chain combines TRBV5-6 with TRBJ2-7; 8 positions agree with TRBD2. The CDR3 runs 14 residues. The germline V gene encodes CDR1 SGHDT and CDR2 YYEEEE. Trimming cost V 4 bases and J 1 base; bases outside gene matches: 4. DNA of the CDR3: TGTGCCAGCAGCGCCAGCGGGGGTTCCTACGAGCAGTACTTC. Protein: CASSASGGSYEQYF.

The rearrangement uses TRBV5-4 and TRBJ2-3; D is unresolved. Germline V lookup: CDR1 SGHNT, CDR2 YYREEE (reference sequence). The CDR3 covers 13 residues. V gave up 0 bases and J gave up 8 bases, with 10 bases separating them. CDR3 nucleotide sequence: TGTGCCAGCAGCTTGGAGATGGCAGGTACGCAGTATTTT. Amino acids: CASSLEMAGTQYF.

The CDR3 region has the DNA TGTGCCAGCCGGAGGACCTATAATTCACCCCTCCACTTT. This gives the protein CASRRTYNSPLHF. The rearrangement uses TRBV6-5 and TRBJ1-6; no clear D gene. V was cut by 8 bases and J by 2 bases, with 7 bases left in between. This CDR3 has 13 residues. Germline V CDR1 and CDR2: MNHEY, SVGAGI.

V and J are TRBV6-5 and TRBJ2-1, with a weak D call TRBD2 (6 bases). Germline CDR1 is MNHEY and CDR2 is SVGAGI. The germline V and J ends were trimmed by 6 bases and 7 bases, with 13 bases remaining between them. This CDR3 contains 13 residues. DNA of the CDR3: TGTGCCAGCAGAGGACGGGAGCTTAATGAGCAGTTCTTC. This sequence encodes CASRGRELNEQFF.

This chain uses TRBV6-5 with TRBJ2-4, with TRBD1 matching 8 bases. The V gene's germline CDR1 is MNHEY and CDR2 SVGAGI. V lost 9 bases, J lost 0 bases, and 4 bases stayed unmatched. CDR3 length equals 14 residues. The DNA of the CDR3 is TGTGCCAGTGACAGGGGCCTAGCCAAAAACATTCAGTACTTC. It translates to CASDRGLAKNIQYF.

The rearrangement uses TRBV20-1 and TRBJ1-1; D is ambiguous. The CDR3 totals 13 residues. Germline V lookup: CDR1 DFQATT, CDR2 SNEGSKA (reference sequence). Trimming cost V 3 bases and J 0 bases, with 8 bases left between them. The CDR3: CSASIQLNTEAFF. CDR3 nucleotides: TGCAGTGCTAGTATACAGCTGAACACTGAAGCTTTCTTT.

This chain joins TRBV18 and TRBJ1-4; D is perhaps TRBD1 (6 bases). Germline assignment: CDR1 KGHSH and CDR2 LQKENI. This CDR3 contains 15 residues. The germline V and J ends were trimmed by 1 base and 5 bases, with 11 bases remaining between them. CDR3 protein: CASSPLRGGNEKLFF. As DNA, the CDR3 is TGTGCCAGCTCACCACTCAGGGGTGGGAATGAAAAACTGTTTTTT.